This T cell receptor beta chain was documented in a study of vaccination and CD4 T cells after COVID-19. Germline-derived CDR1 and CDR2 are SGHTA and FQGNSA. V lost 4 bases, J lost 4 bases, and 13 bases lay in between. The CDR3 contains 14 residues. The study sequenced cultured CD4+ T cell DNA using the Oncomine TCR Beta short-read assay. Via MiXCR, TCRdb re-called the PCR reads, giving one row per CDR3 protein. The repertoire consists of about 14,000 distinct CDR3 sequences, with 53% occurring once and the leading ten covering 10% to 15%. Treatment given: approximately 10-day PBMC culture with coronavirus spike peptide pools or control peptides (ViraFEST assay). There are a few counts of this clonotype. The antigen remains undetermined.

The rearrangement links TRBV7-2 to TRBJ1-2; TRBD1 is a possible D gene (5 bases). The source of this sequence is a human donor who had recovered from COVID-19. The source material was CD4+ T cells from blood, cultured in vitro. CDR3: CASSSQGVSYGYTF. The CDR3 nucleotides read TGTGCCAGCAGCTCCCAGGGTGTGAGCTATGGCTACACCTTC.